Listed here are 25 T cell receptor beta chains from one sample, sequenced in a study of blood T cell repertoires in COVID-19 (dated by TCRdb to between 2020 and 2021). Libraries came from the immunoSEQ multiplex PCR assay. TCRdb took over this immuneACCESS table, retaining in-frame rearrangements with V and J assigned. Such tables are incomplete; in checked studies, under half of the missing clones stem from an unresolved V gene, and the remainder is unexplained. The sample table contains about 240,000 clones; only one count was recorded for approximately 83% of them. The ten top clones hold about 3.3% of the sample. The sample taken for sequencing was PBMCs or T cells enriched from blood (not recorded which). The source of these receptors is a middle-aged woman with acute COVID-19.

The chain combines TRBV5-4 with TRBJ2-1; D ambiguous. CDR1 and CDR2 from the germline V gene are SGHNT and YYREEE (reference sequence). Trimming pared 0 bases from V and 7 bases from J, leaving 11 bases between. The CDR3 extends over 14 amino acids. CDR3 bases: TGTGCCAGCAGCTTGGGTTTGGGCGTGAATGAGCAGTTCTTC. Its translation is CASSLGLGVNEQFF.

The chain joins TRBV19 to TRBJ2-2; D is unclear. Germline V lookup: CDR1 LNHDA, CDR2 SQIVND (reference sequence). CDR3 length equals 11 residues. Trimming pared 3 bases from V and 9 bases from J, leaving 5 bases between. The CDR3 bases are TGTGCCAGTAGTATTCGGTGGGAGCTGTTTTTT. Translation: CASSIRWELFF.

This chain connects TRBV5-1 to TRBJ2-7, with a tentative D call TRBD1 (5 bases). Germline V gene data show CDR1 as SGHRS and CDR2 as YFSETQ. Trimming stripped 0 bases from V and 0 bases from J, with 10 bases between. CDR3 length equals 15 residues. This CDR3 reads CASSLVVGRSYEQYF. In DNA form, the CDR3 reads TGCGCCAGCAGCTTGGTTGTGGGGCGCTCCTACGAGCAGTACTTC.

The chain has TRBV25-1 and TRBJ1-2; D unresolved. Looked up from germline, CDR1 is MGHDK and CDR2 is SYGVNS. CDR3 length: 15 amino acids. Trimming stripped 1 base from V and 7 bases from J, with 16 bases between. The CDR3 spells CASSELVPDRGGYTF. Written as DNA, the CDR3 is TGTGCCAGCAGTGAATTGGTTCCCGACCGGGGTGGCTACACCTTC.

The rearrangement uses TRBV30 and TRBJ2-3, with 9 bases lining up with TRBD1. Trimming took 8 bases from V and 4 from J; bases not matched to a gene: 7. The CDR3 runs to 13 residues. Germline V gene data show CDR1 as GTSNPN and CDR2 as SVGIG (reference sequence). This CDR3 is CAQTGGEADTQYF. The CDR3, as DNA: TGTGCCCAAACAGGGGGCGAGGCAGATACGCAGTATTTT.

V gene TRBV24-1 combines with J gene TRBJ2-2; the match to TRBD1 covers 9 bases. The CDR3 has 15 residues. V trimming: 9 bases; J trimming: 3 bases; junction bases outside the gene matches: 7. The V gene's germline CDR1 is KGHDR and CDR2 SFDVKD. The CDR3 coding sequence is TGTGCCACCGGCTCCCGGGACAGGGACACCGGGGAGCTGTTTTTT. Residues: CATGSRDRDTGELFF.

The chain uses TRBV29-1 and TRBJ2-7; D perhaps matches TRBD1 (5 bases). V dropped 7 bases and J dropped 6 bases, with 19 bases sitting between them. Germline lookup yields CDR1 SQVTM and CDR2 ANQGSEA. This CDR3 is 13 amino acids long. Written as DNA, the CDR3 is TGCAGCGCCTCTGGGCCATACCAGGGCGAGCAGTACTTC. Its protein product is CSASGPYQGEQYF.

The chain joins TRBV4-2 to TRBJ1-2; D is undetermined. Germline V gene data show CDR1 as LGHNA and CDR2 as YNFKEQ. CDR3 length equals 18 residues. The germline V and J ends were trimmed by 4 bases and 5 bases, with 26 bases remaining between them. The chain's CDR3 is CASSPIGPEGPLRYGYTF. The DNA for the CDR3 is TGTGCCAGCAGCCCTATCGGGCCTGAGGGCCCCCTGCGGTATGGCTACACCTTC.

The V and J genes are TRBV7-9 and TRBJ1-2; the D is unclear. Trimming removed 1 base at V and 7 bases at J, with 7 bases between. Germline CDR1 and CDR2: SEHNR and FQNEAQ (reference sequence). The CDR3 consists of 12 residues. CDR3: CASSLERSGYTF. In DNA form, the CDR3 reads TGTGCCAGCAGCTTAGAGAGAAGTGGCTACACCTTC.

The rearrangement uses TRBV2 and TRBJ2-1; TRBD2 agrees at 13 bases. Germline lookup yields CDR1 SNHLY and CDR2 FYNNEI. V gave up 5 bases and J gave up 8 bases; unmatched junction bases: 3. This CDR3 is 14 amino acids long. CDR3 nucleotides: TGTGCCAGCAGTCGGACTAGCGGGAGAGATGAGCAGTTCTTC. Translation gives CASSRTSGRDEQFF.

The J gene is TRBJ1-1, the V gene TRBV2; D ambiguous. Trimming pared 7 bases from V and 0 bases from J, leaving 15 bases between. This CDR3 spans 15 amino acids. CDR1 is SNHLY, CDR2 FYNNEI, per germline. The CDR3 loop is CASTRGEAMNTEAFF. The CDR3 DNA follows: TGTGCCAGCACCCGGGGAGAAGCTATGAACACTGAAGCTTTCTTT.

The chain recombines TRBV28 with TRBJ1-2; no firm D call. In germline, CDR1 is MDHEN, CDR2 SYDVKM. The germline V and J ends were trimmed by 1 base and 4 bases, with 7 bases remaining between them. CDR3 size: 13 residues. The CDR3 DNA follows: TGTGCCAGCAGTTTATTCAACTTCTATGGCTACACCTTC. Its protein product is CASSLFNFYGYTF.

CDR3 sequence (DNA): TGCGCCAGCAGTCCCGACAGGGAATCGTACGAGCAGTACTTC. Amino acid sequence: CASSPDRESYEQYF. J is TRBJ2-7 and V is TRBV10-2; 7 bases are a match to TRBD1. The CDR3 spans 14 residues. V trimming: 5 bases; J trimming: 4 bases; junction bases outside the gene matches: 8. Germline V gene sequence: CDR1 WSHSY, CDR2 SAAADI.

For this clone: Other DNA sequences in this sample translate to the same CDR3. The genes are TRBV10-1 and TRBJ2-1; 7 bases fit TRBD1. V gave up 5 bases and J gave up 5 bases; unmatched junction bases: 6. This CDR3 is 14 amino acids long. CDR1 is WNHNN and CDR2 is SYGVQD in the germline V gene (reference sequence). The DNA of the CDR3 is TGCGCCAGCAGTTCTGGGACAGAAAACAATGAGCAGTTCTTC. Its translation is CASSSGTENNEQFF.

The V and J genes are TRBV15 and TRBJ2-7; 12 nucleotides line up with TRBD2. The length of the CDR3 is 15 residues. Germline CDR1 is LNHNV and CDR2 is YYDKDF (reference sequence). V dropped 5 bases and J dropped 2; count of bases not matched to a gene: 4. The CDR3 coding sequence is TGTGCCACCAGCTTCGGACTAGCGGGACCCTACGAGCAGTACTTC. Its protein is CATSFGLAGPYEQYF. The full variable domain, its missing parts supplied by reference TRBV15 and TRBJ2-7, is DAMVIQNPRYQVTQFGKPVTLSCSQTLNHNVMYWYQQKSSQAPKLLFHYYDKDFNNEADTPDNFQSRRPNTSFCFLDIRSPGLGDTAMYLCATSFGLAGPYEQYFGPGTRLTVT.

The CDR3 sequence: CASSLETGNTEAFF. The CDR3, as DNA: TGTGCCAGCAGTTTAGAGACAGGGAACACTGAAGCTTTCTTT. The V call is TRBV28, the J call TRBJ1-1; D perhaps matches TRBD1 (6 bases). This CDR3 spans 14 amino acids. Per germline, CDR1 MDHEN and CDR2 SYDVKM. V shed 2 bases and J shed 1 base, with 8 bases lying between them.

The chain recombines TRBV25-1 with TRBJ2-7; TRBD1 matches 7 bases. Trimming took 8 bases from V and 1 from J; bases not matched to a gene: 5. Germline CDR1 and CDR2: MGHDK and SYGVNS. The CDR3 consists of 13 residues. In nucleotides, the CDR3 is TGTGCCAGCCCCGGGACAGTATCCTACGAGCAGTACTTC. It is translated as CASPGTVSYEQYF.

This clone appeared a single time. The chain recombines TRBV11-3 with TRBJ2-1; TRBD2 agrees at 7 bases. V shed 2 bases, J shed 0 bases, and the junction held 4 bases outside the gene matches. Germline loops: CDR1 SGHNT, CDR2 YENEEA. The CDR3 sequence is 16 residues long. CDR3 DNA sequence: TGTGCCAGCAGCTTATCAGGGACTACCTCCTACAATGAGCAGTTCTTC. Amino acids: CASSLSGTTSYNEQFF.

The chain links TRBV19 to TRBJ2-3; 14 bases fit TRBD2. This CDR3 contains 18 residues. CDR1 LNHDA and CDR2 SQIVND come from the germline V gene (reference sequence). The ends lost 0 bases at V and 5 bases at J; junction bases unmatched: 7. The CDR3 here is CASSIDPLGLAGGDTQYF. The CDR3 DNA reads as TGTGCCAGTAGTATAGATCCCCTCGGACTAGCGGGAGGAGATACGCAGTATTTT. Variable domain in full (rest from reference TRBV19 and TRBJ2-3): DGGITQSPKYLFRKEGQNVTLSCEQNLNHDAMYWYRQDPGQGLRLIYYSQIVNDFQKGDIAEGYSVSREKKESFPLTVTSAQKNPTAFYLCASSIDPLGLAGGDTQYFGPGTRLTVL.

The chain links TRBV9 to TRBJ1-6; 8 positions match TRBD1. Germline V gives CDR1 SGDLS, CDR2 YYNGEE. This CDR3 contains 14 residues. The V segment lost 2 bases and the J segment 8 bases; nucleotides outside the gene matches: 3. The CDR3 sequence: CASSVETGDSPLHF. The CDR3, as DNA: TGTGCCAGCAGCGTTGAGACAGGGGATTCACCCCTCCACTTT.

The genes are TRBV7-2 and TRBJ2-5; unclear D gene. CDR3 length: 15 amino acids. V lost 1 base, J lost 5 bases, and 14 bases lay in between. Per the germline V gene, CDR1 is SGHTA and CDR2 is FQGNSA. CDR3 DNA: TGTGCCAGCAGCTTAGTGCAGGCCGTCGCGGAGACCCAGTACTTC. It specifies CASSLVQAVAETQYF. The full variable domain, in which reference TRBV7-2 and TRBJ2-5 provide the parts outside the CDR3, is GAGVSQSPSNKVTEKGKDVELRCDPISGHTALYWYRQSLGQGLEFLIYFQGNSAPDKSGLPSDRFSAERTGGSVSTLTIQRTQQEDSAVYLCASSLVQAVAETQYFGPGTRLLVL.

The chain joins TRBV29-1 to TRBJ1-2; no firm D call. Germline V lookup: CDR1 SQVTM, CDR2 ANQGSEA. V gave up 1 base and J gave up 7 bases, with 4 bases separating them. This CDR3 region has 10 residues. The CDR3 coding sequence is TGCAGCGTTGAAGTGGCTGGCTACACCTTC. Protein sequence: CSVEVAGYTF.

The chain has TRBV11-2 and TRBJ2-1; TRBD2 matches 7 bases. J lost 4 bases, V lost 1 base, and 10 bases had no gene match. Germline V gene lookup returns CDR1 SGHAT and CDR2 FQNNGV. The length of the CDR3 is 17 residues. The CDR3 DNA follows: TGTGCCAGCAGCTTAGCAGTTAGCGGGTACGCGTACAATGAGCAGTTCTTC. Residues: CASSLAVSGYAYNEQFF.

This clone was seen a few times. The gene calls are TRBV7-8 and TRBJ1-5; D unresolved. This CDR3 has 16 amino acids. Trimming removed 3 bases at V and 8 bases at J, with 20 bases between. Per the germline V gene, CDR1 is SGHVS and CDR2 is FQNEAQ. The CDR3 DNA is TGTGCCAGCAGCTTTGCTGGCAGAACGAATGCGGAGCCCCAGCATTTT. Its translation is CASSFAGRTNAEPQHF.

The sample holds one count of this clone. As DNA, the CDR3 is TGTGCCACCAGTGATGGAGGGAGCGCTGAAGCTTTCTTT. Translation: CATSDGGSAEAFF. This chain uses TRBV24-1 with TRBJ1-1; D is unclear. The V gene's germline CDR1 is KGHDR and CDR2 SFDVKD. CDR3 size: 13 residues. V lost 3 bases, J lost 6 bases, and 10 bases lay in between.